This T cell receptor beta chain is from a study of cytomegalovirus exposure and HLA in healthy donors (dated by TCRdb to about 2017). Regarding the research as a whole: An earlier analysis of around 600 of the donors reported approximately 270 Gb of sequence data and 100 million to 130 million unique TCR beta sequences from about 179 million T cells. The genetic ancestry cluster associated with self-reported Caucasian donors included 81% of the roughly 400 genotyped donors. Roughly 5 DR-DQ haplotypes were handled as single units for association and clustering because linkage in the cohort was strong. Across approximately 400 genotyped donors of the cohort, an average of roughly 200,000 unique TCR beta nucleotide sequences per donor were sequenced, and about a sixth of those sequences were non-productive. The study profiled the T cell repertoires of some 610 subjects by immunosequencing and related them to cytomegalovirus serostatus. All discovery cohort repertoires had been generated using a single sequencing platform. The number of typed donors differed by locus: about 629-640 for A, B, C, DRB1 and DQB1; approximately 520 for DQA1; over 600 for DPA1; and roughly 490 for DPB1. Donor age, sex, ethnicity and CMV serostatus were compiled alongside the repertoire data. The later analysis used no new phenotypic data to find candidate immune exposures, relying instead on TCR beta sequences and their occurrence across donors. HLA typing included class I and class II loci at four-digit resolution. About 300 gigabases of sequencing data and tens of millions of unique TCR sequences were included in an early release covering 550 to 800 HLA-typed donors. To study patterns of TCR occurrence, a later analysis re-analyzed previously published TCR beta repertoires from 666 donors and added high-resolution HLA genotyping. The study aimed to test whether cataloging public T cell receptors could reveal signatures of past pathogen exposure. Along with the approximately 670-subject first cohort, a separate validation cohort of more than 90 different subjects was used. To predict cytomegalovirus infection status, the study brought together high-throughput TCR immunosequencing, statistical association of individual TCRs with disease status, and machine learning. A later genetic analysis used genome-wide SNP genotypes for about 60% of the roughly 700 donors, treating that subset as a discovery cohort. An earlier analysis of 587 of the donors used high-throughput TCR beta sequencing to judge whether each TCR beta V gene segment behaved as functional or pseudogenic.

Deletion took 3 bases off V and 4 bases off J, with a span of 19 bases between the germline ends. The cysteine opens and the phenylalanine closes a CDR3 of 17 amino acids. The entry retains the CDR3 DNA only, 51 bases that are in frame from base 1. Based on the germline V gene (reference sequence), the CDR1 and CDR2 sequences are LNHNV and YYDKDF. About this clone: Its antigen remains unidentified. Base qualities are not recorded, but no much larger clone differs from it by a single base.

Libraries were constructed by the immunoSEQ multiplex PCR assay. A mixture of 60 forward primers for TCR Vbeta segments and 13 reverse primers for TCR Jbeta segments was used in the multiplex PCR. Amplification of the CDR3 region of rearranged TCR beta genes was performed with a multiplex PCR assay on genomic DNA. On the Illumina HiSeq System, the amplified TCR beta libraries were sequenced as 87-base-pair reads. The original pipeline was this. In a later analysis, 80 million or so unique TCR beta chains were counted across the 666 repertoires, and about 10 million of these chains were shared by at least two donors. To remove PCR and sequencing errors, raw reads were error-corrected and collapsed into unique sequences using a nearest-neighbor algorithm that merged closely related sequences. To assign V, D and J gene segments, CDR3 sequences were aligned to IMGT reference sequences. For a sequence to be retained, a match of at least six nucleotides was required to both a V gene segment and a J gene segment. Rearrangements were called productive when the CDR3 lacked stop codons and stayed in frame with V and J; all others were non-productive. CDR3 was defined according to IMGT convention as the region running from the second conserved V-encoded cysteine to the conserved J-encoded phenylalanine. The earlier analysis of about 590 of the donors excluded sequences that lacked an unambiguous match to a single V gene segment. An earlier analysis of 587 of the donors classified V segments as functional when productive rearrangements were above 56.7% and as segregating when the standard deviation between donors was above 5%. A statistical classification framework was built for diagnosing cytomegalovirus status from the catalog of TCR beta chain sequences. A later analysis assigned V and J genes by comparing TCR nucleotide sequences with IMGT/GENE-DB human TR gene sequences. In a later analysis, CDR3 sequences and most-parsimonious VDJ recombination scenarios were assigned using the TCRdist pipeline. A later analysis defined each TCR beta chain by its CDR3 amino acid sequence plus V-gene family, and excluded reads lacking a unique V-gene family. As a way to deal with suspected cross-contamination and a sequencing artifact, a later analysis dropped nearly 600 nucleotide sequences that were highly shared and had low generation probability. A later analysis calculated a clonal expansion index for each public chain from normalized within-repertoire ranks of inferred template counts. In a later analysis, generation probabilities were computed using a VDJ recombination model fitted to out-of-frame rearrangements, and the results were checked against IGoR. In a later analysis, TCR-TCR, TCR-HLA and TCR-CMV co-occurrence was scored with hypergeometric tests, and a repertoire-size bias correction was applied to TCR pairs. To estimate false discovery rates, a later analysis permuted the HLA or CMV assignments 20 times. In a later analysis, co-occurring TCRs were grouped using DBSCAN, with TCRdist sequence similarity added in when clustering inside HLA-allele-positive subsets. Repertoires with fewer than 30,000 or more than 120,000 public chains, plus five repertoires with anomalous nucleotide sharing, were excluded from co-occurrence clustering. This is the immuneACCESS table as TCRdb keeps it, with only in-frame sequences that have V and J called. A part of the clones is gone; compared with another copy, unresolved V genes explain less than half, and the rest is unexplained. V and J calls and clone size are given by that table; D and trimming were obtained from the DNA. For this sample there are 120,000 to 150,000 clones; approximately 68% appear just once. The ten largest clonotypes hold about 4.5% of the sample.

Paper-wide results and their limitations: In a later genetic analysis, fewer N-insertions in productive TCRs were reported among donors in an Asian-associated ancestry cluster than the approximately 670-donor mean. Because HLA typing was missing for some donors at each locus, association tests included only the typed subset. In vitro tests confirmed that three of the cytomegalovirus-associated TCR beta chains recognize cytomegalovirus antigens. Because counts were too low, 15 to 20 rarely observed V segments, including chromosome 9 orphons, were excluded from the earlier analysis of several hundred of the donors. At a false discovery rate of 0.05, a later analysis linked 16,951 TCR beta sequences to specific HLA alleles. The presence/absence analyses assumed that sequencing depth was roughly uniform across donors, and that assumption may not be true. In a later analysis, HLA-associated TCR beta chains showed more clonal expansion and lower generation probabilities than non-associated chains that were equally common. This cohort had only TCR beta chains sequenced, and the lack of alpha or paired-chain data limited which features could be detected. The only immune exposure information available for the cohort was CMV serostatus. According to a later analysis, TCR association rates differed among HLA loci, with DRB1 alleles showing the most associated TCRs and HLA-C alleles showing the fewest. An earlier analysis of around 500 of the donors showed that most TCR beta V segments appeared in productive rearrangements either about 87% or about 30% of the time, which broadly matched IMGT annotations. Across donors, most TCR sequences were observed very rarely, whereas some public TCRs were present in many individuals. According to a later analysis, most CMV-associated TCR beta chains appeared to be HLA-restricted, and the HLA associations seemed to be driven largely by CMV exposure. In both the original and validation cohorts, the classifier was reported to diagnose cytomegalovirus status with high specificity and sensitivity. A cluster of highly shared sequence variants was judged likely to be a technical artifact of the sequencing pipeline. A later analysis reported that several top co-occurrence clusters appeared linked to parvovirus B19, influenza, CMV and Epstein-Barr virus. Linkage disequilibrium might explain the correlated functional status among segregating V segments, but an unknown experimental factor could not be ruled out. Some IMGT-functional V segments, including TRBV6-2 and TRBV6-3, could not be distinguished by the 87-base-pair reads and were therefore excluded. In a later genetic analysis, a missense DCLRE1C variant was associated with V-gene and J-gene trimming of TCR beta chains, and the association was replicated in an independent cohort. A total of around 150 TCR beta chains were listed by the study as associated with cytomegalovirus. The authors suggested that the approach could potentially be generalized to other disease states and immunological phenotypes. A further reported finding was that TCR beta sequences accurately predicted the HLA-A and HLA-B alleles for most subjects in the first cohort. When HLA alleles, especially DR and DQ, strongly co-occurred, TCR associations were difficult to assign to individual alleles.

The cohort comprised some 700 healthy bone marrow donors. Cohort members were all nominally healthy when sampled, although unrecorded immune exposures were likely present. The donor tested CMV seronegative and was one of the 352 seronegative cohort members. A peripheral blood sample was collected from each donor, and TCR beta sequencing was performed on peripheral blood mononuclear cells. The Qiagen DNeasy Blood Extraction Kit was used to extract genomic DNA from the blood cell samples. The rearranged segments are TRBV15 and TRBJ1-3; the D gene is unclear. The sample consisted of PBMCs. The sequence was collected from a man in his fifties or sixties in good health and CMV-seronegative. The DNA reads TGTGCCACCAGCAGGGACTCCCTTCGGACGGAAGGAAACACCATATATTTT. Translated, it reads CATSRDSLRTEGNTIYF.